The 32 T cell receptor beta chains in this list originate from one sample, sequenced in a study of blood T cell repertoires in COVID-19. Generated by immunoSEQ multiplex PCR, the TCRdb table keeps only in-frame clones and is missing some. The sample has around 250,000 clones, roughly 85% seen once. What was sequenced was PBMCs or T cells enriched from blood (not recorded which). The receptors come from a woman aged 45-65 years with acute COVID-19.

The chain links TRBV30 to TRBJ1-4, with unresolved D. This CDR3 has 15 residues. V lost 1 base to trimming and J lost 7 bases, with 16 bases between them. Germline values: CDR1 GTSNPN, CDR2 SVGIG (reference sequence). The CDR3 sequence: CAWSGKERSGEKLFF. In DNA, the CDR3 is TGTGCCTGGAGTGGAAAGGAGCGATCGGGTGAAAAACTGTTTTTT.

The CDR3 protein is CASSALSNQPQHF. Written as DNA, the CDR3 is TGTGCCAGCAGCGCGTTGAGCAATCAGCCCCAGCATTTT. This chain uses TRBV7-2 with TRBJ1-5; D not certain. Deletions cut 5 bases from V and 1 base from J, with 6 bases between. Germline V gene data show CDR1 as SGHTA and CDR2 as FQGNSA. The CDR3 length is 13 residues.

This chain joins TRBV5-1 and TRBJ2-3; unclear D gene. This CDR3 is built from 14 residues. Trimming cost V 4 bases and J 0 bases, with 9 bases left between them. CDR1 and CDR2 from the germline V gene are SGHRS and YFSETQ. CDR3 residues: CASSPDSSTDTQYF. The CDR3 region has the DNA TGCGCCAGCAGCCCCGACTCAAGCACAGATACGCAGTATTTT.

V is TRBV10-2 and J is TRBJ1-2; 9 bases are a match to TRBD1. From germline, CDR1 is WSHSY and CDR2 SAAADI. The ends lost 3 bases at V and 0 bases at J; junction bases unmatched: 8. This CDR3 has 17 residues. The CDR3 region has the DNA TGCGCCAGCAGTGAAACAGGGGGCAAAATAGCTAACTATGGCTACACCTTC. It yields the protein CASSETGGKIANYGYTF.

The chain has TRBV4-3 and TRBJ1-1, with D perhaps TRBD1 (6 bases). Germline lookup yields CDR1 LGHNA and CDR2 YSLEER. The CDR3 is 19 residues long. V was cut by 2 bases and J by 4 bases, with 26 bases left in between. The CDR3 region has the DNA TGCGCCAGCAGCCAATTTGCAGGGGTGATGTTTTCCTTGGGCACTGAAGCTTTCTTT. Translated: CASSQFAGVMFSLGTEAFF.

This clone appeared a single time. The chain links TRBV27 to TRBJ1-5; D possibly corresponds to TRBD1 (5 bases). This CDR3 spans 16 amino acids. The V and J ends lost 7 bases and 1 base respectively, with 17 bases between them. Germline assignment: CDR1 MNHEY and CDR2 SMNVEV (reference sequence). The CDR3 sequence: CASNPSRAGSNQPQHF. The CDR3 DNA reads TGTGCCAGCAACCCATCCAGGGCAGGAAGCAATCAGCCCCAGCATTTT.

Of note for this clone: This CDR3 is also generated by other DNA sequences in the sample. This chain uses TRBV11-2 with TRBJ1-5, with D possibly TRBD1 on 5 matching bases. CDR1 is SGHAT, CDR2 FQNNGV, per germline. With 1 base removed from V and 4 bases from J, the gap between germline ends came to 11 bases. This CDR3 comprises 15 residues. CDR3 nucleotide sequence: TGTGCCAGCAGCTTAGGGCAGGGCCCAAATCAGCCCCAGCATTTT. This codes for CASSLGQGPNQPQHF.

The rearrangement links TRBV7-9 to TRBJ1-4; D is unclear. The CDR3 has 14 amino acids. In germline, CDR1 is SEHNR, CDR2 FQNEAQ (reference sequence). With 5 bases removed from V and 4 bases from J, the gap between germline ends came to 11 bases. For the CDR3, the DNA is TGTGCCAGCAGCCGACTAGAGGGTAATGAAAAACTGTTTTTT. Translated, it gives CASSRLEGNEKLFF.

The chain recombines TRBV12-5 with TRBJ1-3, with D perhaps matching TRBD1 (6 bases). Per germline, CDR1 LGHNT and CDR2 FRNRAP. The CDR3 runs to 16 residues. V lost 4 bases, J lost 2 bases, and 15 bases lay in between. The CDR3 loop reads CASGWGTGTTGNTIYF. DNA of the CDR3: TGTGCTAGTGGTTGGGGAACCGGGACAACTGGAAACACCATATATTTT. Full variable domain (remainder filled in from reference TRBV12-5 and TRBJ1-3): DARVTQTPRHKVTEMGQEVTMRCQPILGHNTVFWYRQTMMQGLELLAYFRNRAPLDDSGMPKDRFSAEMPDATLATLKIQPSEPRDSAVYFCASGWGTGTTGNTIYFGEGSWLTVV.

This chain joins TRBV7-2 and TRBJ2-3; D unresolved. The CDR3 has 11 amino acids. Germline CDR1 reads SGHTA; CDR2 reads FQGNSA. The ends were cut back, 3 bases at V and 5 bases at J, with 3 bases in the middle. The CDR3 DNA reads TGTGCCAGCAGCTTTAAAGATACGCAGTATTTT. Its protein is CASSFKDTQYF.

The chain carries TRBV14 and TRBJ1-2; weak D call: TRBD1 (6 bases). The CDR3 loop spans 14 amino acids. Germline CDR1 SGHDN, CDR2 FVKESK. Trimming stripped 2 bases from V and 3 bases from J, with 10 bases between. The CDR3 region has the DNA TGTGCCAGCAGCCAACAGGGGATTGACTATGGCTACACCTTC. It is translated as CASSQQGIDYGYTF.

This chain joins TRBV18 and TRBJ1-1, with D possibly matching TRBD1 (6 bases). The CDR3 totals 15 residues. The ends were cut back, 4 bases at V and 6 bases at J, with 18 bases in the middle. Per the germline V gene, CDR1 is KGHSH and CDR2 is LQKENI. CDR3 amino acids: CASSRKQGVVAEAFF. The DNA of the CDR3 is TGTGCCAGCTCACGAAAACAGGGTGTCGTCGCTGAAGCTTTCTTT.

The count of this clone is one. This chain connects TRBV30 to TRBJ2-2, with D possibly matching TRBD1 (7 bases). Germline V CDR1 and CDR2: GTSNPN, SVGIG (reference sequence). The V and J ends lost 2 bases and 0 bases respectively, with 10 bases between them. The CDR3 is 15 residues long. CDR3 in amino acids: CAWSSRGANTGELFF. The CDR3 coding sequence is TGTGCCTGGAGTAGCAGGGGGGCGAACACCGGGGAGCTGTTTTTT.

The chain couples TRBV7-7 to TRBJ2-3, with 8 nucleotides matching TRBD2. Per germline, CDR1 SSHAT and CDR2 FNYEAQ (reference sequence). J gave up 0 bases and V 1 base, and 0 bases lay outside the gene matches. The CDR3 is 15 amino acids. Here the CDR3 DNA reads TGTGCCAGCAGCTTAGGACTAGCGAGCACAGATACGCAGTATTTT. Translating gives CASSLGLASTDTQYF.

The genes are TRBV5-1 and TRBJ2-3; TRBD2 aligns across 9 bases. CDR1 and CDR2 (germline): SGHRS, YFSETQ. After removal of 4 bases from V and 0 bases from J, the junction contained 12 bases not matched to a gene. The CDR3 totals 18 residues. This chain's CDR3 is CASSPGNSGGSSTDTQYF. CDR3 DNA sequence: TGCGCCAGCAGCCCCGGAAATAGCGGGGGCTCTAGCACAGATACGCAGTATTTT.

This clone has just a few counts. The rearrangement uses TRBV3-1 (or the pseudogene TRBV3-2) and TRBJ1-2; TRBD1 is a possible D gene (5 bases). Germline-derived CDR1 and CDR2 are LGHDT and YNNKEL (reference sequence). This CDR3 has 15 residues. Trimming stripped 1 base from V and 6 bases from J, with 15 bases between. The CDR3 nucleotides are TGTGCCAGCAGCCAAGGACAGCCTCAGCCCGATGGCTACACCTTC. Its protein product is CASSQGQPQPDGYTF.

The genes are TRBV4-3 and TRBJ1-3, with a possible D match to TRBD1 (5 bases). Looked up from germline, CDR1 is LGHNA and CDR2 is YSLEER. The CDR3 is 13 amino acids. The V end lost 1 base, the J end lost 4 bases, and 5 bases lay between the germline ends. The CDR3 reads CASSQGGGNTIYF. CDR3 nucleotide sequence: TGCGCCAGCAGCCAAGGGGGCGGAAACACCATATATTTT.

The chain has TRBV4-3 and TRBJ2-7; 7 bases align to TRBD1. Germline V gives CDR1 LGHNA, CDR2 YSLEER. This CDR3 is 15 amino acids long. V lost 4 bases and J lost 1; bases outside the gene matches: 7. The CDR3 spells CASSRLTGSSYEQYF. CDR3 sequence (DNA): TGCGCCAGCAGCCGCCTGACAGGGTCGTCCTACGAGCAGTACTTC.

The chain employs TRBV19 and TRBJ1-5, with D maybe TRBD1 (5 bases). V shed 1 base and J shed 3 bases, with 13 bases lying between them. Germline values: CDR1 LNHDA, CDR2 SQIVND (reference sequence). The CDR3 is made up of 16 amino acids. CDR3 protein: CASSIGKGHPNQPQHF. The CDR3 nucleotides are TGTGCCAGTAGTATAGGCAAGGGGCACCCCAATCAGCCCCAGCATTTT.

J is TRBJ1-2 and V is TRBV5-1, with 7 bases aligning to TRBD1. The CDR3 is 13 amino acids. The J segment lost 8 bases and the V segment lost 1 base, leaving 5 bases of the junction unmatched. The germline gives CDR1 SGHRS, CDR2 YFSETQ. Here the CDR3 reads CASSLTGVEGYTF. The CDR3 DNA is TGCGCCAGCAGCTTGACAGGGGTTGAGGGCTACACCTTC.

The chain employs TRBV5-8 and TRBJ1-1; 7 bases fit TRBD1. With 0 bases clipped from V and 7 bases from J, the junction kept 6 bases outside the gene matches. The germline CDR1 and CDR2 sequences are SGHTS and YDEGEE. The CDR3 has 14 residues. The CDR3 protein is CASSLAQGGDEAFF. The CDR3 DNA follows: TGTGCCAGCAGCTTGGCTCAGGGGGGAGATGAAGCTTTCTTT.

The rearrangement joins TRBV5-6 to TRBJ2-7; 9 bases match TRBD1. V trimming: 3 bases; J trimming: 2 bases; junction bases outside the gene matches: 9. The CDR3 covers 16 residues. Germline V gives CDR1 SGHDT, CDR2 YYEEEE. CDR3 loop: CASSSGTGYSAYEQYF. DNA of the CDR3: TGTGCCAGCAGCTCCGGGACAGGGTACTCAGCCTACGAGCAGTACTTC.

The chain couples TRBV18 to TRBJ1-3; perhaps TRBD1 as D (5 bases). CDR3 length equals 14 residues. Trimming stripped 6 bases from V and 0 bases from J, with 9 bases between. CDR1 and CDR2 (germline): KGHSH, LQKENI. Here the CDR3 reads CASSGGYSGNTIYF. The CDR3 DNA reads TGTGCCAGCTCCGGGGGTTACTCTGGAAACACCATATATTTT.

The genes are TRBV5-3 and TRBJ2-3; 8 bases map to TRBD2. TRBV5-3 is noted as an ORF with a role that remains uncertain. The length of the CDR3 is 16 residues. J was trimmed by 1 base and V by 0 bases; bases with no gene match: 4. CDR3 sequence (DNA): TGTGCCAGAAGCTTGGCGGGGGGGGCCCGCACAGATACGCAGTATTTT. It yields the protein CARSLAGGARTDTQYF.

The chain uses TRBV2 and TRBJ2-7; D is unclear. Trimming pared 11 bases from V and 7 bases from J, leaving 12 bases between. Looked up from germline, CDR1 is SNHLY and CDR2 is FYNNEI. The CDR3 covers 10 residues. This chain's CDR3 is CAVRASEQYF. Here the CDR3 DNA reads TGTGCCGTTAGAGCCTCGGAGCAGTACTTC.

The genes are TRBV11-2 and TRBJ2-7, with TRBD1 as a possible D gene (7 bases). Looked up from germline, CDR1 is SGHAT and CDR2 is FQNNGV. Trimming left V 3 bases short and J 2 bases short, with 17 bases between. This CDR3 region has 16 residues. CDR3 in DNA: TGTGCCAGCAGCTTGAGGGCGGGGCAGGGGGCCTACGAGCAGTACTTC. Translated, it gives CASSLRAGQGAYEQYF.

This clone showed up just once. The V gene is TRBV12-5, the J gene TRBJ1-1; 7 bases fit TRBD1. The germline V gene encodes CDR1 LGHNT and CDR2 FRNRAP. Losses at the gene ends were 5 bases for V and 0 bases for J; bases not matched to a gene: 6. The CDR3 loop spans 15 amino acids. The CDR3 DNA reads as TGTGCTAGTGGTACCGGACAGGCGCTGAACACTGAAGCTTTCTTT. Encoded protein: CASGTGQALNTEAFF.

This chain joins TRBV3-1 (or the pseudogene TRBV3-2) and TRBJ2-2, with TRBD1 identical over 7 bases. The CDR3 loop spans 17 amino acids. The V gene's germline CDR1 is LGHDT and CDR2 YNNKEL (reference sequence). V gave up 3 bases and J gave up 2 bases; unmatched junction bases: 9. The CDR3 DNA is TGTGCCAGCAGCCACCCGAGGACAGGTCCTAACACCGGGGAGCTGTTTTTT. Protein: CASSHPRTGPNTGELFF.

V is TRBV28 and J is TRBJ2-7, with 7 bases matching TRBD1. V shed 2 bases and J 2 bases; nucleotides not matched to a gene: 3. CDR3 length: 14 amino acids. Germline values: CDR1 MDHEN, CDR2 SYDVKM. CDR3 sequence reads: CASSLGDSTYEQYF. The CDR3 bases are TGTGCCAGCAGTTTAGGGGACAGCACCTACGAGCAGTACTTC.

CDR3 residues: CASTPGGGAQETQYF. The CDR3 bases are TGTGCCAGCACCCCTGGAGGGGGGGCCCAAGAGACCCAGTACTTC. This rearrangement joins TRBV9 to TRBJ2-5; the D gene is possibly TRBD2 (7 bases). The CDR3 extends over 15 amino acids. Germline V gives CDR1 SGDLS, CDR2 YYNGEE. The ends were cut back, 6 bases at V and 1 base at J, with 16 bases in the middle.

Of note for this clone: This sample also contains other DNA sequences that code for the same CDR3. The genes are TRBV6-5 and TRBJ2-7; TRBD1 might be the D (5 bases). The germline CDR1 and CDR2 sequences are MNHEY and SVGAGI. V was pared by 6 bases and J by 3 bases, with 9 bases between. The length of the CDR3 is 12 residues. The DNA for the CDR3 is TGTGCCAGCAGGGGCGACAGCTACGAGCAGTACTTC. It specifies CASRGDSYEQYF.

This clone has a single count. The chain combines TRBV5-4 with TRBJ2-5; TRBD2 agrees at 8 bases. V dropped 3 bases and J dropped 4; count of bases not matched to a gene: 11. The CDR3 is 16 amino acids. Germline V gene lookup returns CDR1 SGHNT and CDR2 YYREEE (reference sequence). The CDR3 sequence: CASSSTRGGYGETQYF. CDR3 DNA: TGTGCCAGCAGCTCCACCCGGGGGGGCTATGGAGAGACCCAGTACTTC. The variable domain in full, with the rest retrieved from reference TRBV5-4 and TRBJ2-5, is ETGVTQSPTHLIKTRGQQVTLRCSSQSGHNTVSWYQQALGQGPQFIFQYYREEENGRGNFPPRFSGLQFPNYSSELNVNALELDDSALYLCASSSTRGGYGETQYFGPGTRLLVL.